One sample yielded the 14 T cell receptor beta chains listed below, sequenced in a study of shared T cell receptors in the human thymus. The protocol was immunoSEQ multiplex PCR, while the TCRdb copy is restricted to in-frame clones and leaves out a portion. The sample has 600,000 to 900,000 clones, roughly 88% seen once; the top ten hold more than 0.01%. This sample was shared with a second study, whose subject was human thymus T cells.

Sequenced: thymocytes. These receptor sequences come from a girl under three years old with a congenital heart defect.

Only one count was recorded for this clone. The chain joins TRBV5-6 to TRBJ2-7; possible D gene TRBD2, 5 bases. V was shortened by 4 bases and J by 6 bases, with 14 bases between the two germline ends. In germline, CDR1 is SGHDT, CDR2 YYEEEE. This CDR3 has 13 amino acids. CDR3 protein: CASSRSWSGEQYF. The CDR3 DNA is TGTGCCAGCAGCCGGAGTTGGAGCGGCGAGCAGTACTTC.

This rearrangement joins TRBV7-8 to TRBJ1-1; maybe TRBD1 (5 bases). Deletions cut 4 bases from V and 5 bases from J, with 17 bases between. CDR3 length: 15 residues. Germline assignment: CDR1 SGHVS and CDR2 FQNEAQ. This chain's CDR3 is CASSSRLQGTTEAFF. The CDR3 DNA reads TGTGCCAGCAGCTCGCGCCTTCAGGGTACGACTGAAGCTTTCTTT.

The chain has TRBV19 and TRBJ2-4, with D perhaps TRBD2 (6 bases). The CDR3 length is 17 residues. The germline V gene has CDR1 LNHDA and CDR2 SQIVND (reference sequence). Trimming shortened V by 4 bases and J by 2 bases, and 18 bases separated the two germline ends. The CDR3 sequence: CASSRLARGRTKNIQYF. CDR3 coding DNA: TGTGCCAGTAGTAGGTTGGCCCGGGGGAGGACCAAAAACATTCAGTACTTC.

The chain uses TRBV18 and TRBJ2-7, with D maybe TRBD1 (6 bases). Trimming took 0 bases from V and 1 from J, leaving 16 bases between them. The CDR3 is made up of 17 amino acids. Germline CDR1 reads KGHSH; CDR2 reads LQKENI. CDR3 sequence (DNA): TGTGCCAGCTCACCACCGGGAAGGGACACCGATTCCTACGAGCAGTACTTC. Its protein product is CASSPPGRDTDSYEQYF.

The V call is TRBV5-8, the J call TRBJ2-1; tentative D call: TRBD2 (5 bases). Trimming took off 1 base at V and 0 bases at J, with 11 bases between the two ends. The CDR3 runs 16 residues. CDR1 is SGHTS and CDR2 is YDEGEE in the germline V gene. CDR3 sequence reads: CASSLSSSSSYNEQFF. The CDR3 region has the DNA TGTGCCAGCAGCTTGAGTTCTAGCAGCTCCTACAATGAGCAGTTCTTC.

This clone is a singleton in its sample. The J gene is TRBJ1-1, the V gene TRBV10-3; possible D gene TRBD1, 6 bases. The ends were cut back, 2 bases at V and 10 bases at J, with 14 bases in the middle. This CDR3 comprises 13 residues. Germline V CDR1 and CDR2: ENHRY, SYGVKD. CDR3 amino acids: CAISEEGGVGAFF. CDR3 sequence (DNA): TGTGCCATCAGTGAGGAGGGGGGGGTGGGAGCTTTCTTT.

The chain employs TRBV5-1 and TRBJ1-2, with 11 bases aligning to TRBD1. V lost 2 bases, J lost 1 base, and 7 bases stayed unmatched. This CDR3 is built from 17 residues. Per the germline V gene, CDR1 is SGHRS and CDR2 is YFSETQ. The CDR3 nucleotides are TGCGCCAGCAGCTTAGCCGGGACAGGGGGATTTAACTATGGCTACACCTTC. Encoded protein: CASSLAGTGGFNYGYTF.

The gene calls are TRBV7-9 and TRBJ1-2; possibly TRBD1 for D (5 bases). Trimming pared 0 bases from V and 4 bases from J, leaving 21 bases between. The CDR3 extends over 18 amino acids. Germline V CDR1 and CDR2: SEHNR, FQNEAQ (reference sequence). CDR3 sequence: CASSLAGGAPSPPYGYTF. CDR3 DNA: TGTGCCAGCAGCTTAGCAGGTGGGGCGCCCAGCCCGCCCTATGGCTACACCTTC.

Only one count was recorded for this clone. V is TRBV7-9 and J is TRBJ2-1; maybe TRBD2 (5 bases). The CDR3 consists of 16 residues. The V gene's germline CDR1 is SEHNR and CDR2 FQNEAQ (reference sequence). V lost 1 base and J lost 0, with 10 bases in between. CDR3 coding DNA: TGTGCCAGCAGCTTAGTTTTCGCGGGCTCCTACAATGAGCAGTTCTTC. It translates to CASSLVFAGSYNEQFF.

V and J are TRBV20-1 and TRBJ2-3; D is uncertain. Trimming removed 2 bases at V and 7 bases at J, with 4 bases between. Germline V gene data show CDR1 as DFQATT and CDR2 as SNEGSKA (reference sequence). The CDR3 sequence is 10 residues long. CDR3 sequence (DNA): TGCAGTGCTAGAAGCCATACGCAGTATTTT. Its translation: CSARSHTQYF.

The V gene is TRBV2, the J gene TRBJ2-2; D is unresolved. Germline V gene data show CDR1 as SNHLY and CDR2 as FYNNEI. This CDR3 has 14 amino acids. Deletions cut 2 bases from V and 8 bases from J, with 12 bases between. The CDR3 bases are TGTGCCAGCAGTGAATCTGTCTCGGGTGGGGAGCTGTTTTTT. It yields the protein CASSESVSGGELFF.

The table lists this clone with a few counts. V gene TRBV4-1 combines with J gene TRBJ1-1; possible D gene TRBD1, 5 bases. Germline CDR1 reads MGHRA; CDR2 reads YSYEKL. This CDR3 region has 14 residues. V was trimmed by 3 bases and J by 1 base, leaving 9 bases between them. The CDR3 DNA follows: TGCGCCAGCAGCCAGGAAACAGGGAACACTGAAGCTTTCTTT. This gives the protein CASSQETGNTEAFF.

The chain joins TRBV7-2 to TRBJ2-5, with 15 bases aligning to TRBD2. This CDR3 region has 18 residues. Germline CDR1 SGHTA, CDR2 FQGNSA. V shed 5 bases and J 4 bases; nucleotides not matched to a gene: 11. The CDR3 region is CASSPRTSGGAGGETQYF. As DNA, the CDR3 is TGTGCCAGCAGCCCCAGGACTAGCGGGGGGGCAGGTGGAGAGACCCAGTACTTC.

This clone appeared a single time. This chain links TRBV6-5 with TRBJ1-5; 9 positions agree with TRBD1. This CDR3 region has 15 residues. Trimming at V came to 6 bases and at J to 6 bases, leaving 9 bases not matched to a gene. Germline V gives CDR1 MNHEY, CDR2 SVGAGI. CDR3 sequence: CASSRRTGAGQPQHF. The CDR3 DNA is TGTGCCAGCAGCCGACGGACAGGGGCAGGTCAGCCCCAGCATTTT.